The clone carrying this T cell receptor (beta chain) was recorded many times. This sample was taken from a study of CD8+CD57+ T cells in acquired aplastic anemia. Before being chosen for sequencing, patients had shown CD8+CD57+ cell expansion by flow cytometry. Receipt of therapy had not occurred in any patient by the time of blood sampling. For CDR3 and TCR beta VDJ profiling, genomic DNA was the template used. TCRdb used MiXCR to reprocess the reads, holding one entry per CDR3 protein. The sample lists roughly 500,000 distinct CDR3 sequences; approximately 33% were seen once. V was clipped by 2 bases and J by 2 bases, with 6 bases between them. The CDR3 loop spans 13 amino acids. The germline V gene encodes CDR1 SGHTA and CDR2 FQGTGA.

The sample consisted of sorted CD4+, CD8+, or CD8+CD57+ T cells (not recorded which) from PBMCs. This chain connects TRBV7-3 to TRBJ1-2; unclear D gene. This receptor was identified in a human donor with aplastic anemia. CDR3 protein: CASSLDANYGYTF. DNA for the CDR3: TGTGCCAGCAGCTTAGACGCGAACTATGGCTACACCTTC.